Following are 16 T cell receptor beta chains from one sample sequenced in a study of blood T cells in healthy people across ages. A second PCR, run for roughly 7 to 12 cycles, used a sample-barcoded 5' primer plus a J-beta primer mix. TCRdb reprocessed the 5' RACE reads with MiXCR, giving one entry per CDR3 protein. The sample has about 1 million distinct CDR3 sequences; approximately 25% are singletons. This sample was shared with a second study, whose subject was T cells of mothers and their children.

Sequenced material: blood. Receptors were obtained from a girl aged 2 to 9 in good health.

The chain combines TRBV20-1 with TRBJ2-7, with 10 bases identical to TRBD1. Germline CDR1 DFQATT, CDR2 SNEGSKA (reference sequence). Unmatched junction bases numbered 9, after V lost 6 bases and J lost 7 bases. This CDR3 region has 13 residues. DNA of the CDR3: TGCAGTGCGACCCGGGACAGGGGAGTGGAGCAGTACTTC. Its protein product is CSATRDRGVEQYF.

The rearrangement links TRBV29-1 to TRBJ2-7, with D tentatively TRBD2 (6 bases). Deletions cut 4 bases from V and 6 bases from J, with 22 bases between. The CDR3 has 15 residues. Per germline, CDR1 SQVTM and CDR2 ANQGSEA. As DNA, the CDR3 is TGCAGCGTTGCTTTTCGCGGGATTCCATCCGGCGAGCAGTACTTC. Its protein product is CSVAFRGIPSGEQYF.

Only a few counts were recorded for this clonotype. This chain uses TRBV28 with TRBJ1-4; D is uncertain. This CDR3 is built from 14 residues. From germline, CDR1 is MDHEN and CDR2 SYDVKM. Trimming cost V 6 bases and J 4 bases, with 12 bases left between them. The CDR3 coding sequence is TGTGCCAGCAGCCCGAAACCCCTTAATGAAAAACTGTTTTTT. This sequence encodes CASSPKPLNEKLFF.

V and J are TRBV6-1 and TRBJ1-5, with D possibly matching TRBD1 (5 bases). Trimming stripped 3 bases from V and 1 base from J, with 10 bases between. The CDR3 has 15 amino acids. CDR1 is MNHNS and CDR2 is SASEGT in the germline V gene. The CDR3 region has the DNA TGTGCCAGCAGTGACAGGGACTTAAGCAATCAGCCCCAGCATTTT. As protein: CASSDRDLSNQPQHF.

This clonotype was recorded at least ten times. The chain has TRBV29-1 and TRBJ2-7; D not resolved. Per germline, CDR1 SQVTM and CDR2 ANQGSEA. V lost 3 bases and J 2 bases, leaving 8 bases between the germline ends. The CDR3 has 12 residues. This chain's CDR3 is CSVEISTYEQYF. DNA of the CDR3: TGCAGCGTTGAGATCAGTACCTACGAGCAGTACTTC.

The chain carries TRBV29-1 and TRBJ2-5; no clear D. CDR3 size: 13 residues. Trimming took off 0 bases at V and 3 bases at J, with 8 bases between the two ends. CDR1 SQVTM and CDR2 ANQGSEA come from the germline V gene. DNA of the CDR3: TGCAGCGTTGAAGAGGCCCCGAAAGAGACCCAGTACTTC. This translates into CSVEEAPKETQYF.

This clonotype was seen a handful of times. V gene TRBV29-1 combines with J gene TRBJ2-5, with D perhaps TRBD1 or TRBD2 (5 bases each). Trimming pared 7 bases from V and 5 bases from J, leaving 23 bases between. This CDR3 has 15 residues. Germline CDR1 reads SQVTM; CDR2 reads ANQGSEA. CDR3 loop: CSARRGLRESETQYF. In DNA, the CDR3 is TGCAGCGCCCGAAGGGGTCTCCGGGAATCGGAGACCCAGTACTTC.

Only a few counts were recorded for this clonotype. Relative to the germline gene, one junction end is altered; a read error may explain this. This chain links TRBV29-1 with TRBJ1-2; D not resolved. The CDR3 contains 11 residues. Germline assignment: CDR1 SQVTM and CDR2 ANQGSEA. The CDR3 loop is CGVDSVSGFLF. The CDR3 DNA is TGCGGCGTTGATTCTGTTTCTGGGTTCCTTTTC.

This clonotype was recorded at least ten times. The CDR3 is CSVEGGEETQYF. The DNA of the CDR3 is TGCAGCGTTGAGGGCGGAGAAGAGACCCAGTACTTC. This chain links TRBV29-1 with TRBJ2-5; D is ambiguous. This CDR3 is built from 12 residues. With 3 bases removed from V and 3 bases from J, the gap between germline ends came to 8 bases. Germline lookup yields CDR1 SQVTM and CDR2 ANQGSEA.

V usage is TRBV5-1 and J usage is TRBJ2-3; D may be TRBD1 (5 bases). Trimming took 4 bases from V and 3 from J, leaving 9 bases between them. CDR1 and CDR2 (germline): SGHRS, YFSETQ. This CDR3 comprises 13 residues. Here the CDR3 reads CASSMTVTDTQYF. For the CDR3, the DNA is TGCGCCAGCAGCATGACAGTAACAGATACGCAGTATTTT.

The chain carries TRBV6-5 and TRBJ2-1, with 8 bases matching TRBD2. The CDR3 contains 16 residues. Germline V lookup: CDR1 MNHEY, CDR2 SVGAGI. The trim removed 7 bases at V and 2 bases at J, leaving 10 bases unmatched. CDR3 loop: CASTSVSGIAYNEQFF. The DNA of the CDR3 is TGTGCCAGCACTTCTGTTAGCGGGATTGCCTACAATGAGCAGTTCTTC.

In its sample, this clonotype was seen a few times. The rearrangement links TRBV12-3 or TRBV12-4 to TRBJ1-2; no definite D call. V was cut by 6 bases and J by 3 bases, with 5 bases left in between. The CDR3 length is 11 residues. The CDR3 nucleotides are TGTGCCAGCAGAAAGGACTATGGCTACACCTTC. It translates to CASRKDYGYTF.

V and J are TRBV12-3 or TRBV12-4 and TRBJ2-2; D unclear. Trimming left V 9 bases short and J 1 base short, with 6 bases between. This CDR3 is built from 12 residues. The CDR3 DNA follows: TGTGCCAGGGGCCAGAACACCGGGGAGCTGTTTTTT. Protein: CARGQNTGELFF.

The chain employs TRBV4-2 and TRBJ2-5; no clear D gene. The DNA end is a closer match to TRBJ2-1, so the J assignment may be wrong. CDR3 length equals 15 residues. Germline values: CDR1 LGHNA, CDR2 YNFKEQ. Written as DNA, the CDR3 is TGTGCCAGCAGCCAAGAGGCTCGACCCTACAATGAGCAGTTCTTC. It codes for CASSQEARPYNEQFF.

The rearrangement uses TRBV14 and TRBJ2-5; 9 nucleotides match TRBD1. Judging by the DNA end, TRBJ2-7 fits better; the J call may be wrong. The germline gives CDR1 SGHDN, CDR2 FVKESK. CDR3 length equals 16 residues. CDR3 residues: CASSSQRTGAWDEQYF. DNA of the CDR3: TGTGCCAGCAGCTCCCAACGGACAGGGGCATGGGACGAGCAGTACTTC.

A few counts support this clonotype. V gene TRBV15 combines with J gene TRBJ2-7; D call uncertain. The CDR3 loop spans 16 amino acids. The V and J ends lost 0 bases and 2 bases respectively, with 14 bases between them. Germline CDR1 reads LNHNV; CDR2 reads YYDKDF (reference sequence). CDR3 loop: CATSRDIRYTAYEQYF. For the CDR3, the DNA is TGTGCCACCAGCAGAGATATCCGCTATACTGCCTACGAGCAGTACTTC.